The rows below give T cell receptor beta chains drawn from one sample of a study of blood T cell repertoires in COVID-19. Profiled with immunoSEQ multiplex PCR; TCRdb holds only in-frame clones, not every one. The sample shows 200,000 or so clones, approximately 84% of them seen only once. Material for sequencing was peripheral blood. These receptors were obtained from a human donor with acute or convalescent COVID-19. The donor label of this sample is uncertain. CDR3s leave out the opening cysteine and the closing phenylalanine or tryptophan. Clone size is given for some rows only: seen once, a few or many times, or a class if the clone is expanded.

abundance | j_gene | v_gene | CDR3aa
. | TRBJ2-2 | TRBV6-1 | ASSEVSSGRALRELF
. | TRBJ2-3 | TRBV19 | ASSPAGRRQSDTQY
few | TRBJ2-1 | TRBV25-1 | ASSEWASGRGYNEQF
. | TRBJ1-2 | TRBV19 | ASFNRDSFSYGYT
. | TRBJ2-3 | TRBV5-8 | ASSLVAGTSGPRDTQY
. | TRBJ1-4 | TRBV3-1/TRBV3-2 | ASSQGDMSTNEKLF
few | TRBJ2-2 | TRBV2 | ASRTSGSNTGELF
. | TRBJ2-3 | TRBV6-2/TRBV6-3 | ASSYSNRGLAGTQY
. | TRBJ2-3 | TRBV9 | ASSFRTGTGTDTQY
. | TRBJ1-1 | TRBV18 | ASSFALGGSTEAF
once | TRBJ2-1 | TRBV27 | ASSPQQGNNEQF
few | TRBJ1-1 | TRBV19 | ASSIGQLNTEAF
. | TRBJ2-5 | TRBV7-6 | ASSLVQGVGRETQY
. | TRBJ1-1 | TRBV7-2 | ASSYGQNTEAF
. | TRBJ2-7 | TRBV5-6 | ASSPSGGRKGHEQY
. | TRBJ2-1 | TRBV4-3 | ASSQEVPGLYPYNEQF
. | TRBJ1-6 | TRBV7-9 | ASSLGDRGSSPLH
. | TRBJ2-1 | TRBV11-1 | ASTSAGHRGRNEQF
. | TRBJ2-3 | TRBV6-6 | ASSGTSGRTDTQY
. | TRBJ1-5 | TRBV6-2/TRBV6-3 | ASSYRTVGRNQPQH
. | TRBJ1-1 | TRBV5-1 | ASHFDSLTTEAF
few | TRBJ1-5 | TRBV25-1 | ASSGRTSNQPQH
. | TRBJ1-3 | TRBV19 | ASSPGQGIGNTIY
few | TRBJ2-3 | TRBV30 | AWSKLAGGLDTQY
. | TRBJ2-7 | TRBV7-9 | ASSSRGGKY
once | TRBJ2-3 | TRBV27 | ASSQELDTAKLTDTQY
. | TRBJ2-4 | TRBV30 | AGDRNVAKNIQY
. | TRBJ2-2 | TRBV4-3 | ASSQVLRTSGTGELF
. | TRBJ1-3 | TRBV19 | ASSPTYRSSGNTIY
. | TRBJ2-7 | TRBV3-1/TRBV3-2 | ASSQVAQASYEQY
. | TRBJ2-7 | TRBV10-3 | AISESSTFYEQY
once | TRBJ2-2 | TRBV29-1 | SVNRGQSGELF
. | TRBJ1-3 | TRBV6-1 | ASSESGGTSGNTIY
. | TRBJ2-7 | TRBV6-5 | ASRRGYEQY
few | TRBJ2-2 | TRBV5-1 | ASSPYTGELF
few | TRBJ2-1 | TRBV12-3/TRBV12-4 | ASSFREGHEQF
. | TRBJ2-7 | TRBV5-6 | ASSRVDEQY
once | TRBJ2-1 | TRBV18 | ASSLLYRGYNEQF
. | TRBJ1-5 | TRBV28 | ASSRGADNQPQH
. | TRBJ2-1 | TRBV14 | ASSHLDSASYNEQF
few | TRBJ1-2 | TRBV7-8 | ASSPIGQGAYGYT
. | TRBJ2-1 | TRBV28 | ASSSPFLAGKDNEQF
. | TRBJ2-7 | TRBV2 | ASKLAGYEQY
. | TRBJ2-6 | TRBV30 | ASTQGASSRSGANVLT
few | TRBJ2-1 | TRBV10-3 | AISERTPKGHEQF
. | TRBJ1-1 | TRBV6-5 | ASSYGGGQRAF
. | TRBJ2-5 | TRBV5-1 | ASSLSGGGVQETQY
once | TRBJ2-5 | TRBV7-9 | ASSSGTSGRETQY
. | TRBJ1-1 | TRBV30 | AWGTGRAEAF
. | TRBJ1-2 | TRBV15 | ATSSGQLYGYT
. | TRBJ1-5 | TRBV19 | ASSTHRDQPQH
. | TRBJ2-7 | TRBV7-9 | ASSLSGGRWDEQY
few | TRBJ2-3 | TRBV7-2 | ASSPSGITLFSTDTQY